These 30 T cell receptor beta chains originate from one sample sequenced in a study of shared clonotypes between healthy human individuals. Sequenced by immunoSEQ multiplex PCR; TCRdb stores in-frame clones only, minus some. The sample carries some 1,100,000 clones, about 84% recorded once. Sequenced material: memory CD4+ T cells from PBMCs. Subset in this sample: CD45RA-negative fraction. The receptors come from a young man in good health. Some clones in this sample may be carry-over from other donors' samples.

J is TRBJ2-3 and V is TRBV18; tentatively, D is TRBD1 (5 bases). CDR3 size: 13 residues. Trimming shortened V by 4 bases and J by 5 bases, and 10 bases separated the two germline ends. CDR1 is KGHSH, CDR2 LQKENI, per germline. CDR3: CASSQQGGDTQYF. The DNA of the CDR3 is TGTGCCAGCTCACAGCAGGGCGGAGATACGCAGTATTTT.

This clone appeared a few times. The chain combines TRBV5-4 with TRBJ2-3; D unresolved. This CDR3 spans 13 amino acids. From germline, CDR1 is SGHNT and CDR2 YYREEE (reference sequence). Trimming took 4 bases from V and 2 from J, leaving 8 bases between them. CDR3 nucleotides: TGTGCCAGCAGCCGTATGGACACAGATACGCAGTATTTT. It encodes CASSRMDTDTQYF. Looking up the rest from reference TRBV5-4 and TRBJ2-3 gives the full variable domain: ETGVTQSPTHLIKTRGQQVTLRCSSQSGHNTVSWYQQALGQGPQFIFQYYREEENGRGNFPPRFSGLQFPNYSSELNVNALELDDSALYLCASSRMDTDTQYFGPGTRLTVL.

The chain is built from TRBV11-3 and TRBJ2-4; D possibly corresponds to TRBD1 (6 bases). The ends were cut back, 2 bases at V and 0 bases at J, with 17 bases in the middle. CDR1 is SGHNT, CDR2 YENEEA, per germline. This CDR3 is built from 18 residues. The CDR3 protein is CASSLPTQGPIAKNIQYF. CDR3 DNA: TGTGCCAGCAGCTTACCCACACAGGGACCCATAGCCAAAAACATTCAGTACTTC.

This chain links TRBV7-2 with TRBJ2-3, with D perhaps TRBD2 (6 bases). CDR3 size: 17 residues. The germline V gene encodes CDR1 SGHTA and CDR2 FQGNSA. V gave up 5 bases and J gave up 0 bases, with 18 bases separating them. As DNA, the CDR3 is TGTGCCAGCAGCCCAATCGGGAGATCCATTAGCACAGATACGCAGTATTTT. Its translation: CASSPIGRSISTDTQYF.

This sequence joins TRBV28 and TRBJ2-5; TRBD2 is a possible D gene (6 bases). The CDR3 is 14 residues long. The V gene lost 2 bases and the J gene lost 7 bases, with 14 bases spanning the gap. CDR1 is MDHEN and CDR2 is SYDVKM in the germline V gene. CDR3 in amino acids: CASSLPRPGATQYF. The CDR3 nucleotides read TGTGCCAGCAGTTTACCCCGGCCGGGAGCGACCCAGTACTTC.

The chain combines TRBV5-1 with TRBJ1-1; 8 bases align to TRBD1. The J segment lost 1 base and the V segment lost 5 bases, leaving 4 bases of the junction unmatched. Germline V gives CDR1 SGHRS, CDR2 YFSETQ. This CDR3 is 14 amino acids long. Here the CDR3 reads CASSTGGTNTEAFF. As DNA, the CDR3 is TGCGCCAGCAGTACAGGGGGAACGAACACTGAAGCTTTCTTT.

In DNA, the CDR3 is TGTGCCATCAGTGAGTCGACACCCCGAGCAGATACGCAGTATTTT. Amino acid sequence: CAISESTPRADTQYF. This sequence joins TRBV10-3 and TRBJ2-3; no reliable D call. Germline V gene lookup returns CDR1 ENHRY and CDR2 SYGVKD. The CDR3 is made up of 15 amino acids. V was clipped by 0 bases and J by 4 bases, with 11 bases between them.

This chain uses TRBV11-2 with TRBJ1-1; TRBD1 matches at 9 bases. The V gene end was trimmed by 5 bases and the J gene end by 4 bases; junction bases not matched to a gene: 8. Germline-derived CDR1 and CDR2 are SGHAT and FQNNGV. This CDR3 spans 15 amino acids. The CDR3 DNA reads TGTGCCAGCAGCGCCCACAGGGGGCGAAGCACTGAAGCTTTCTTT. It specifies CASSAHRGRSTEAFF.

As for this clone: Other DNA sequences of this sample code for an identical CDR3. V and J are TRBV19 and TRBJ1-1; tentative D call: TRBD1 (6 bases). Trimming left V 6 bases short and J 0 bases short, with 11 bases between. Germline-derived CDR1 and CDR2 are LNHDA and SQIVND (reference sequence). The CDR3 sequence is 14 residues long. The CDR3 nucleotides read TGTGCCAGTAGAAGAACAGGGTTGAACACTGAAGCTTTCTTT. It codes for CASRRTGLNTEAFF.

The chain couples TRBV2 to TRBJ1-5, with unresolved D. The germline V gene encodes CDR1 SNHLY and CDR2 FYNNEI. Trimming shortened V by 5 bases and J by 2 bases, and 10 bases separated the two germline ends. The CDR3 has 14 residues. The CDR3 spells CASSRTRGNQPQHF. DNA for the CDR3: TGTGCCAGCAGTAGGACTCGGGGCAATCAGCCCCAGCATTTT.

V and J are TRBV27 and TRBJ1-5; D is ambiguous. CDR1 and CDR2 from the germline V gene are MNHEY and SMNVEV (reference sequence). CDR3 size: 17 residues. The V gene lost 6 bases and the J gene lost 2 bases, with 20 bases spanning the gap. The DNA of the CDR3 is TGTGCCAGCAGCGAAATCTACCCACGGATGCGCAATCAGCCCCAGCATTTT. Its translation: CASSEIYPRMRNQPQHF.

The V and J genes are TRBV5-1 and TRBJ1-4; 7 positions match TRBD1. This CDR3 spans 17 amino acids. From germline, CDR1 is SGHRS and CDR2 YFSETQ. J was trimmed by 0 bases and V by 5 bases; bases with no gene match: 10. The CDR3 region is CASRKGQEVTTNEKLFF. The CDR3 nucleotides are TGCGCCAGCAGAAAAGGACAGGAAGTCACAACTAATGAAAAACTGTTTTTT.

This clone was seen a single time. The chain employs TRBV6-5 and TRBJ2-3; 8 positions agree with TRBD2. V was pared by 8 bases and J by 6 bases, with 7 bases of the junction left unmatched. CDR1 and CDR2 from the germline V gene are MNHEY and SVGAGI. The CDR3 loop spans 13 amino acids. This CDR3 reads CASGPTSGDTQYF. CDR3 nucleotide sequence: TGTGCCAGCGGACCTACTAGCGGCGATACGCAGTATTTT.

The CDR3 sequence is CSVDLAGGLDTQYF. The CDR3 DNA reads as TGCAGCGTTGATCTAGCGGGAGGGCTAGATACGCAGTATTTT. V gene TRBV29-1 combines with J gene TRBJ2-3; 12 positions agree with TRBD2. This CDR3 comprises 14 residues. The junction had 3 bases not matched to a gene; V was cut back by 3 bases and J by 5 bases. CDR1 and CDR2 from the germline V gene are SQVTM and ANQGSEA.

The chain links TRBV5-1 to TRBJ2-7; no definite D call. V was shortened by 0 bases and J by 2 bases, with 6 bases between the two germline ends. Germline-derived CDR1 and CDR2 are SGHRS and YFSETQ. This CDR3 comprises 13 residues. The CDR3 bases are TGCGCCAGCAGCTTGGAACAACCCTACGAGCAGTACTTC. Translated, it gives CASSLEQPYEQYF.

The chain links TRBV7-2 to TRBJ1-5; D unresolved. Germline loops: CDR1 SGHTA, CDR2 FQGNSA. The CDR3 is made up of 12 amino acids. Between the trimmed V and J ends, which lost 1 base and 5 bases, there was a span of 3 bases. Here the CDR3 DNA reads TGTGCCAGCAGCTTAGGAGATCAGCCCCAGCATTTT. It codes for CASSLGDQPQHF.

This CDR3 reads CASSPPNGNEQFF. The CDR3 DNA is TGTGCCAGCTCACCACCAAACGGTAATGAGCAGTTCTTC. The chain recombines TRBV18 with TRBJ2-1; D not certain. CDR1 is KGHSH and CDR2 is LQKENI in the germline V gene. The CDR3 extends over 13 amino acids. Trimming left V 0 bases short and J 7 bases short, with 7 bases between. Full variable domain (missing parts from reference TRBV18 and TRBJ2-1): NAGVMQNPRHLVRRRGQEARLRCSPMKGHSHVYWYRQLPEEGLKFMVYLQKENIIDESGMPKERFSAEFPKEGPSILRIQQVVRGDSAAYFCASSPPNGNEQFFGPGTRLTVL.

The chain employs TRBV6-5 and TRBJ1-2; possibly TRBD1 for D (5 bases). V dropped 6 bases and J dropped 7 bases, with 12 bases sitting between them. The germline CDR1 and CDR2 sequences are MNHEY and SVGAGI. The CDR3 loop spans 12 amino acids. The CDR3 region is CASSLRGSGYTF. The CDR3 DNA follows: TGTGCCAGCAGCCTAAGGGGTAGTGGCTACACCTTC.

The J gene is TRBJ1-1, the V gene TRBV14; D gene uncertain. Germline CDR1 reads SGHDN; CDR2 reads FVKESK. The CDR3 is 17 amino acids. V dropped 4 bases and J dropped 1 base, with 19 bases sitting between them. Here the CDR3 DNA reads TGTGCCAGCAGCCCCCTTTATGATTTGTTAGGGAACACTGAAGCTTTCTTT. Translated, it gives CASSPLYDLLGNTEAFF.

V and J are TRBV5-4 and TRBJ1-1; D is unresolved. Germline CDR1 and CDR2: SGHNT and YYREEE (reference sequence). V was clipped by 3 bases and J by 0 bases, with 12 bases between them. CDR3 length: 15 amino acids. CDR3 residues: CASSYLPRMNTEAFF. CDR3 bases: TGTGCCAGCAGCTATTTACCGCGGATGAACACTGAAGCTTTCTTT.

The chain carries TRBV4-1 and TRBJ2-7; no clear D gene. Germline assignment: CDR1 MGHRA and CDR2 YSYEKL. The CDR3 consists of 13 residues. The V gene lost 0 bases and the J gene lost 6 bases, with 9 bases spanning the gap. Here the CDR3 reads CASSQDPQAEQYF. The CDR3 nucleotides are TGCGCCAGCAGCCAAGACCCGCAGGCCGAGCAGTACTTC.

The chain employs TRBV9 and TRBJ2-7, with D uncertain. The CDR3 spans 13 residues. CDR1 is SGDLS, CDR2 YYNGEE, per germline. Trimming cost V 4 bases and J 4 bases, with 12 bases left between them. CDR3 coding DNA: TGTGCCAGCAGCCCCGCCGAAGGATACGAGCAGTACTTC. Protein: CASSPAEGYEQYF.

This clone was found a few times. The chain is built from TRBV5-1 and TRBJ2-2, with D perhaps matching TRBD2 (6 bases). Trimming removed 2 bases from V and 4 bases from J, with 12 bases in between. Germline lookup yields CDR1 SGHRS and CDR2 YFSETQ. This CDR3 spans 15 amino acids. The DNA for the CDR3 is TGCGCCAGCAGCTTCAGGGACGGGGGCACCGGGGAGCTGTTTTTT. As protein: CASSFRDGGTGELFF.

J is TRBJ1-1 and V is TRBV28; D may be TRBD1 (6 bases). Germline CDR1 and CDR2: MDHEN and SYDVKM. The CDR3 consists of 11 residues. Trimming stripped 7 bases from V and 8 bases from J, with 11 bases between. CDR3 sequence (DNA): TGTGCCAGCATCCTACAGGGAGAAGCTTTCTTT. It yields the protein CASILQGEAFF.

The rearrangement uses TRBV27 and TRBJ1-1; D not certain. Germline loops: CDR1 MNHEY, CDR2 SMNVEV (reference sequence). The V gene lost 6 bases and the J gene lost 4 bases, with 15 bases spanning the gap. The CDR3 is 14 amino acids. The CDR3 loop is CASRGLGEITEAFF. The CDR3 nucleotides are TGTGCCAGCAGGGGCCTTGGGGAAATCACTGAAGCTTTCTTT.

The V and J genes are TRBV10-3 and TRBJ1-3, with D possibly matching TRBD1 (5 bases). Per germline, CDR1 ENHRY and CDR2 SYGVKD. The CDR3 sequence is 14 residues long. The V end lost 2 bases, the J end lost 2 bases, and 7 bases lay between the germline ends. CDR3 protein: CAISERGAGNTIYF. The DNA for the CDR3 is TGTGCCATCAGTGAGCGAGGGGCTGGAAACACCATATATTTT.

This clone was picked up one time. The V call is TRBV19, the J call TRBJ2-5; possible D gene TRBD1, 6 bases. Trimming removed 4 bases from V and 5 bases from J, with 20 bases in between. Germline CDR1 LNHDA, CDR2 SQIVND (reference sequence). CDR3 size: 16 residues. Here the CDR3 DNA reads TGTGCCAGTAGTAACCCACCAGGGGTTCGGCTGGAGACCCAGTACTTC. Amino acid sequence: CASSNPPGVRLETQYF.

J is TRBJ1-2 and V is TRBV28, with TRBD1 as a possible D gene (5 bases). The CDR3 has 13 amino acids. The V end was cut by 6 bases, the J end by 4 bases, with 12 bases between. CDR1 is MDHEN, CDR2 SYDVKM, per germline. CDR3 bases: TGTGCCAGCAGCCCACCTGACAGCTATGGCTACACCTTC. Its protein is CASSPPDSYGYTF.

The gene calls are TRBV30 and TRBJ1-2; TRBD1 might be the D (5 bases). CDR3 length: 13 residues. Germline V CDR1 and CDR2: GTSNPN, SVGIG (reference sequence). Trimming cost V 2 bases and J 3 bases, with 10 bases left between them. Here the CDR3 reads CAWSLGTDYGYTF. CDR3 in DNA: TGTGCCTGGAGTCTCGGGACGGACTATGGCTACACCTTC. Based on the CDR3 plus reference TRBV30 and TRBJ1-2, the full variable domain is SQTIHQWPATLVQPVGSPLSLECTVEGTSNPNLYWYRQAAGRGLQLLFYSVGIGQISSEVPQNLSASRPQDRQFILSSKKLLLSDSGFYLCAWSLGTDYGYTFGSGTRLTVV.

The chain carries TRBV18 and TRBJ2-7, with D uncertain. Between the trimmed V and J ends, which lost 3 bases and 2 bases, there was a span of 11 bases. CDR3 size: 14 residues. The germline V gene encodes CDR1 KGHSH and CDR2 LQKENI. This chain's CDR3 is CASSPSVQPYEQYF. In nucleotides, the CDR3 is TGTGCCAGCTCACCCTCGGTTCAGCCCTACGAGCAGTACTTC.